Here is one TCR beta chain with its context. The data derive from a study of blood T cell repertoires in COVID-19. Study context: Sources were T cells, B-cell-depleted T cells, or PBMCs; the material itself was cDNA or gDNA.

V gave up 3 bases and J gave up 8 bases, with 19 bases separating them. The CDR3 spans 15 residues. Looked up from germline, CDR1 is MNHNY and CDR2 is SVGAGI (reference sequence). Seattle researchers signed up patients amid active infection and tracked them longitudinally. In the study's own analysis: By means of reference gene primer amplification, nucleated cell counts were estimated. Libraries were prepared by immunoSEQ multiplex PCR; TCRdb keeps only in-frame clonotypes and omits some of them. For V, J and clone size, that table is used; D and trimming come from the DNA. The sample records fewer than 250,000 clones, around 90% being singletons.

The clonotype was recovered from a man aged 25 to 40 with COVID-19, enrolled during active disease. The V call is TRBV6-6, the J call TRBJ1-2; tentatively, D is TRBD1 (5 bases). Sequencing was done on a sample of peripheral blood. CDR3 sequence: CASSYRSQGLGGYTF. As DNA, the CDR3 is TGTGCCAGCAGTTATAGGAGTCAGGGCCTGGGGGGCTACACCTTC.